This T cell receptor (beta chain) was recovered during a study of Ad26.COV2.S vaccination and SARS-CoV-2 variants. Study-level background: The donor belonged to the COV1001 Ad26.COV2.S trial arm. Study findings and constraints: Non-spike TCR breadth was similar in vaccine and placebo recipients.

The germline V gene encodes CDR1 SGHRS and CDR2 YFSETQ. This CDR3 spans 12 amino acids. The V end lost 1 base, the J end lost 2 bases, and 4 bases lay between the germline ends. With respect to this clone: Its antigen remains unknown.

Data came from immunoSEQ multiplex PCR; TCRdb stores just in-frame clones and leaves some out. Of about 440,000 clones listed, roughly nine tenths are singletons. The treatment denotes: 15 to 20 received Ad26.COV2.S at low or high dose, single or two shots; about 5 received placebo; per-sample allocation not given. Sampling occurred on day 63 after the first vaccine or placebo injection. Adults aged 18-55 years in Boston included the donor. The V gene is TRBV5-1, the J gene TRBJ2-7; the D is unclear. The TCR originated in a person between 18 and 59 years old who received the Ad26.COV2.S COVID-19 vaccine or a placebo. The source material was peripheral blood, sampled in a trial of Ad26.COV2.S vaccine versus placebo. CDR3: CASSLNPYEQYF. CDR3 bases: TGCGCCAGCAGCTTGAATCCCTACGAGCAGTACTTC.